This T cell receptor (beta chain) was observed in a study of T cell responses to AZD1222 COVID-19 vaccine. This clone was seen only once. Its specificity is unknown. Notes on the study in general: Regions 160-218 and 743-854 dominated among vaccine-associated CD4 TCRs spanning spike. At baseline, just a handful of AZD1222 recipients tested seropositive.

Produced via immunoSEQ multiplex PCR; TCRdb's table is partial and in-frame only. Among about 190,000 clones, about 92% were seen once, and the ten largest hold roughly 1.3%. CDR3 size: 13 residues. V lost 1 base to trimming and J lost 7 bases, with 10 bases between them. Germline CDR1 and CDR2: LGHDT and YNNKEL (reference sequence). The sequenced sample was peripheral blood, obtained on day 0 of AZD1222 vaccination. The TCR was taken from an adult in good health. The chain combines TRBV3-1 (or the pseudogene TRBV3-2) with TRBJ1-2; D might be TRBD1 (5 bases). The CDR3 sequence: CASSQAQAGGYTF. As DNA, the CDR3 is TGTGCCAGCAGCCAAGCACAGGCGGGTGGCTACACCTTC.